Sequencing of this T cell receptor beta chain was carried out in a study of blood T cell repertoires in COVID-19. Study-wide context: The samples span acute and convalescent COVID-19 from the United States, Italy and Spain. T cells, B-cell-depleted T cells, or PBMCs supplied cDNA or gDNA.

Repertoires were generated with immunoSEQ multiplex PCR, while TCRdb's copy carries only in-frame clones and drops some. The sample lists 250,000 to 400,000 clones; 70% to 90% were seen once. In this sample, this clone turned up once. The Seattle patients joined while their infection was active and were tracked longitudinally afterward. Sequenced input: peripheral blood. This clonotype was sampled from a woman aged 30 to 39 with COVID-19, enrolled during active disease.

CDR3 region: CASSSGVRYGYTF. The CDR3 DNA is TGTGCCAGTTCCTCAGGGGTACGCTATGGCTACACCTTC. J is TRBJ1-2 and V is TRBV19, with a possible D match to TRBD1 (6 bases). Trimming removed 8 bases from V and 4 bases from J, with 14 bases in between. This CDR3 spans 13 amino acids. CDR1 is LNHDA, CDR2 SQIVND, per germline (reference sequence).